This T cell receptor (beta chain) was found in a study of T cells in Graves' hyperthyroidism and ophthalmopathy. Used for diagnoses were clinical symptoms, serum thyroxine and TRAb, thyroid ultrasound and orbital computed tomography. Fresh peripheral blood, 7.5 to 10 ml, was the source of the PBMCs. Template material for amplifying TCR beta CDR3 regions consisted of RNA transcripts. An initial round of RT-PCR targeting the TCR CDR3 relied on the HTBI primer set. In TCRdb, the multiplex PCR reads were re-called with MiXCR into one record per CDR3 protein. This table has over 700,000 distinct CDR3 sequences, around 38% appearing once. This clonotype was counted only a few times. The CDR3 covers 16 residues. V lost 6 bases, J lost 3 bases, and 11 bases stayed unmatched. Germline-derived CDR1 and CDR2 are SNHLY and FYNNEI.

This rearrangement joins TRBV2 to TRBJ1-5, with 7 bases lining up with TRBD1. The origin of this receptor is a man younger than 35 with Graves' hyperthyroidism. Specimen: blood. CDR3 amino acids: CASRASGGGLNQPQHF. The CDR3 DNA sequence: TGTGCCAGCAGAGCATCAGGGGGAGGCCTCAATCAGCCCCAGCATTTT.